The 17 T cell receptor beta chains given below trace back to one sample, sequenced in a study of T-cell memory formation after mild COVID-19. Each CDR3 protein is one row after TCRdb ran MiXCR on the 5' RACE reads. Here the sample spans approximately 400,000 distinct CDR3 sequences, 20% to 25% being singletons. Specimen: PBMCs or a T cell subset sorted from them (not recorded which). Receptors originate from an adult woman who had mild COVID-19 (a few samples of this study predate the infection). Cell type and time point are not known.

The genes are TRBV20-1 and TRBJ2-2; the match to TRBD1 covers 9 bases. Germline values: CDR1 DFQATT, CDR2 SNEGSKA (reference sequence). The V segment lost 5 bases and the J segment 4 bases; nucleotides outside the gene matches: 8. The length of the CDR3 is 15 residues. The CDR3 spells CSALDRGGGTGELFF. CDR3 nucleotides: TGCAGTGCTCTGGACAGGGGAGGTGGCACCGGGGAGCTGTTTTTT.

This clonotype was counted a few times. The V call is TRBV13, the J call TRBJ2-2; the match to TRBD2 covers 8 bases. The CDR3 runs to 17 residues. The J segment lost 5 bases and the V segment lost 5 bases, leaving 13 bases of the junction unmatched. Looked up from germline, CDR1 is PRHDT and CDR2 is FYEKMQ (reference sequence). CDR3 residues: CASSPGLGTRGTGELFF. Here the CDR3 DNA reads TGTGCCAGCAGCCCTGGTCTCGGGACTAGGGGGACCGGGGAGCTGTTTTTT.

This clonotype was observed a handful of times. The J gene is TRBJ2-7, the V gene TRBV2; 9 nucleotides align to TRBD1. From germline, CDR1 is SNHLY and CDR2 FYNNEI. CDR3 length equals 15 residues. J was trimmed by 3 bases and V by 5 bases; bases with no gene match: 8. The CDR3 here is CASSTGQGRVYEQYF. In nucleotides, the CDR3 is TGTGCCAGCAGTACCGGACAGGGGAGAGTCTACGAGCAGTACTTC.

Details on this clonotype: This may come from a read error, since a much larger clone is one base off. The rearrangement joins TRBV5-5 to TRBJ1-2; 8 nucleotides match TRBD1. Germline V gene lookup returns CDR1 SGHKS and CDR2 YYEKEE (reference sequence). CDR3 size: 14 residues. CDR3 sequence reads: CASNLARGLDGYTF. In DNA, the CDR3 is TGTGCCAGCAACTTGGCCAGGGGGCTGGATGGCTACACCTTC.

This clonotype appeared a few times. V usage is TRBV5-1 and J usage is TRBJ1-2; D might be TRBD1 (6 bases). Germline V gives CDR1 SGHRS, CDR2 YFSETQ. V lost 0 bases and J lost 8, with 14 bases in between. There are 14 residues in the CDR3. This CDR3 is CASSLDREPGGYTF. The CDR3 region has the DNA TGCGCCAGCAGCTTGGACAGGGAACCGGGCGGCTACACCTTC.

This clonotype came up a few times. This chain links TRBV20-1 with TRBJ2-5; 10 bases map to TRBD2. V lost 4 bases, J lost 5 bases, and 7 bases stayed unmatched. The CDR3 loop spans 14 amino acids. Germline CDR1 DFQATT, CDR2 SNEGSKA (reference sequence). The CDR3 here is CSAISASGSETQYF. The DNA of the CDR3 is TGCAGTGCTATTTCGGCTAGCGGGAGTGAGACCCAGTACTTC.

This rearrangement joins TRBV7-9 to TRBJ1-1; 11 bases line up with TRBD1. Per germline, CDR1 SEHNR and CDR2 FQNEAQ (reference sequence). This CDR3 spans 15 amino acids. Trimming removed 5 bases from V and 2 bases from J; junction bases left unmatched: 4. The CDR3 coding sequence is TGTGCCAGCAGCCCGAGGACAGGGGGCAACACTGAAGCTTTCTTT. Translated: CASSPRTGGNTEAFF.

This clonotype was seen a few times. The chain links TRBV7-8 to TRBJ1-3; the D is unclear. The V gene lost 0 bases and the J gene lost 2 bases, with 8 bases spanning the gap. The CDR3 has 15 amino acids. Germline CDR1 reads SGHVS; CDR2 reads FQNEAQ. CDR3 nucleotides: TGTGCCAGCAGCTTAGCGGCTGGTACTGGAAACACCATATATTTT. Residues: CASSLAAGTGNTIYF.

The chain carries TRBV6-6 and TRBJ2-5, with unresolved D. The CDR3 length is 14 residues. CDR1 and CDR2 from the germline V gene are MNHNY and SVGAGI (reference sequence). V shed 0 bases and J shed 1 base, with 6 bases lying between them. The chain's CDR3 is CASSYSGSQETQYF. CDR3 nucleotide sequence: TGTGCCAGCAGTTACTCAGGCAGCCAAGAGACCCAGTACTTC.

The chain joins TRBV28 to TRBJ1-5, with a possible D match to TRBD1 (5 bases). The V and J ends lost 2 bases and 2 bases respectively, with 10 bases between them. Germline values: CDR1 MDHEN, CDR2 SYDVKM. This CDR3 spans 15 amino acids. CDR3 protein: CASSLDSRGNQPQHF. CDR3 sequence (DNA): TGTGCCAGCAGTTTAGACAGCCGGGGCAATCAGCCCCAGCATTTT.

The gene calls are TRBV29-1 and TRBJ1-2; 8 nucleotides agree with TRBD1. V dropped 3 bases and J dropped 4; count of bases not matched to a gene: 4. The CDR3 runs 13 residues. CDR1 is SQVTM and CDR2 is ANQGSEA in the germline V gene. CDR3 sequence (DNA): TGCAGCGTTGACCCGACAGGGGTCTATGGCTACACCTTC. Its translation: CSVDPTGVYGYTF.

J is TRBJ2-7 and V is TRBV12-3 or TRBV12-4; D not certain. Trimming left V 8 bases short and J 0 bases short, with 11 bases between. The CDR3 loop spans 13 amino acids. The CDR3 DNA follows: TGTGCCAGCCTCACCACAAGCTCCTACGAGCAGTACTTC. This codes for CASLTTSSYEQYF.

In this sample, this clonotype turned up many times. The chain recombines TRBV5-1 with TRBJ2-7; D is uncertain. The CDR3 covers 12 residues. Germline-derived CDR1 and CDR2 are SGHRS and YFSETQ. Trimming left V 4 bases short and J 3 bases short, with 8 bases between. The CDR3 coding sequence is TGCGCCAGCAGCAAGGGATTCTACGAGCAGTACTTC. It codes for CASSKGFYEQYF.

The gene calls are TRBV24-1 and TRBJ1-1; D is unclear. Trimming cost V 4 bases and J 4 bases, with 9 bases left between them. The V gene's germline CDR1 is KGHDR and CDR2 SFDVKD. The length of the CDR3 is 13 residues. The CDR3 DNA sequence: TGTGCCACCAGTGAAGGGCGGCTCACTGAAGCTTTCTTT. This codes for CATSEGRLTEAFF.

The genes are TRBV7-2 and TRBJ2-5; TRBD2 agrees at 10 bases. The J segment lost 1 base and the V segment lost 9 bases, leaving 2 bases of the junction unmatched. The CDR3 sequence is 13 residues long. The V gene's germline CDR1 is SGHTA and CDR2 FQGNSA. CDR3 nucleotides: TGTGCCAGAGGACTAGCGGCCCAAGAGACCCAGTACTTC. Protein: CARGLAAQETQYF.

The rearrangement joins TRBV19 to TRBJ1-2; TRBD1 might be the D (6 bases). V gave up 6 bases and J gave up 7 bases, with 12 bases separating them. The CDR3 totals 12 residues. Germline V lookup: CDR1 LNHDA, CDR2 SQIVND (reference sequence). The CDR3 DNA sequence: TGTGCCAGTAGGAACACAGGGTCTGGCTACACCTTC. It translates to CASRNTGSGYTF. Full variable domain (missing parts from reference TRBV19 and TRBJ1-2): DGGITQSPKYLFRKEGQNVTLSCEQNLNHDAMYWYRQDPGQGLRLIYYSQIVNDFQKGDIAEGYSVSREKKESFPLTVTSAQKNPTAFYLCASRNTGSGYTFGSGTRLTVV.

The J gene is TRBJ1-2, the V gene TRBV6-5; unclear D gene. Germline CDR1 MNHEY, CDR2 SVGAGI. V was pared by 5 bases and J by 5 bases, with 12 bases between. CDR3 length equals 13 residues. In nucleotides, the CDR3 is TGTGCCAGCAGTCCTTTAGGACCTTATGGCTACACCTTC. Amino acids: CASSPLGPYGYTF.